A single sample gave rise to the 23 T cell receptor beta chains below, sequenced in a study of T cell responses to AZD1222 COVID-19 vaccine (dated by TCRdb to the early 2020s). The time point label corresponds to: about 28 days (+/-7) after the second vaccine dose. Libraries were prepared through the immunoSEQ multiplex PCR assay. Sourced from immuneACCESS, this table was stored by TCRdb with only in-frame sequences that have V and J called. A share of the clones is absent; for the studies checked, an unresolved V gene accounts for under half, and the remainder has no known explanation. The sample table holds about 180,000 clones, of which roughly 94% were seen once. Of the sample, around 1.6% falls within the top ten clones. The material sequenced was peripheral blood, taken 28 days after the second AZD1222 dose. The receptors stem from an adult who received the AZD1222 COVID-19 vaccine.

The chain employs TRBV6-2 or TRBV6-3 and TRBJ1-1; D perhaps matches TRBD1 (6 bases). Germline V CDR1 and CDR2: MNHEY, SVGEGT. The CDR3 loop spans 13 amino acids. V was pared by 5 bases and J by 2 bases, with 9 bases between. The CDR3 DNA reads TGTGCCAGCAGTCCGACAGGAAACACTGAAGCTTTCTTT. Its protein product is CASSPTGNTEAFF.

This chain uses TRBV9 with TRBJ2-3; TRBD2 agrees at 8 bases. Unmatched junction bases numbered 10, after V lost 4 bases and J lost 3 bases. In germline, CDR1 is SGDLS, CDR2 YYNGEE. This CDR3 comprises 16 residues. CDR3 protein: CASSFSLTGGTDTQYF. The CDR3 DNA reads TGTGCCAGCAGCTTTTCCCTAACGGGGGGGACAGATACGCAGTATTTT.

The chain employs TRBV12-5 and TRBJ1-1; D is possibly TRBD1 (5 bases). CDR3 length equals 14 residues. Trimming took 1 base from V and 5 from J, leaving 11 bases between them. Germline V gene data show CDR1 as LGHNT and CDR2 as FRNRAP. CDR3 in amino acids: CASGLGQLGTEAFF. CDR3 DNA sequence: TGTGCTAGTGGTTTGGGACAGTTAGGTACTGAAGCTTTCTTT.

The rearrangement joins TRBV28 to TRBJ2-1; D uncertain. The CDR3 sequence is 18 residues long. Germline V gene sequence: CDR1 MDHEN, CDR2 SYDVKM. Trimming pared 4 bases from V and 5 bases from J, leaving 24 bases between. The CDR3 region has the DNA TGTGCCAGCAGTTCTTTCCGGACGAACCTAATTCATAACAATGAGCAGTTCTTC. Translating it yields CASSSFRTNLIHNNEQFF.

The rearrangement links TRBV28 to TRBJ1-5; D call uncertain. Germline CDR1 is MDHEN and CDR2 is SYDVKM. V gave up 9 bases and J gave up 2 bases, with 29 bases separating them. The CDR3 runs to 19 residues. CDR3 DNA sequence: TGTGCCAGTACGGTACGGGGAGCTAAATGGATTTACGGCAATCAGCCCCAGCATTTT. It translates to CASTVRGAKWIYGNQPQHF.

The rearrangement joins TRBV28 to TRBJ2-2, with D perhaps TRBD1 (5 bases). The CDR3 sequence is 13 residues long. V gave up 11 bases and J gave up 1 base, with 11 bases separating them. Looked up from germline, CDR1 is MDHEN and CDR2 is SYDVKM. DNA of the CDR3: TGTGCCGCCCTCGGACAGAACACCGGGGAGCTGTTTTTT. It specifies CAALGQNTGELFF.

This clone was observed once. This chain joins TRBV7-3 and TRBJ2-4, with D possibly matching TRBD1 (7 bases). CDR3 length: 20 residues. The V gene lost 0 bases and the J gene lost 2 bases, with 23 bases spanning the gap. Germline V CDR1 and CDR2: SGHTA, FQGTGA. DNA for the CDR3: TGTGCCAGCAGCTTAACTGGACTGGGGGGTGGACAGGTGACCAAAAACATTCAGTACTTC. Its translation: CASSLTGLGGGQVTKNIQYF.

The chain couples TRBV7-6 to TRBJ2-7; D may be TRBD2 (6 bases). This CDR3 has 17 residues. Trimming left V 1 base short and J 1 base short, with 17 bases between. The V gene's germline CDR1 is SGHVS and CDR2 FNYEAQ. The CDR3 sequence is CASSLVVGGAGSYEQYF. Written as DNA, the CDR3 is TGTGCCAGCAGCTTAGTGGTCGGCGGGGCGGGTTCCTACGAGCAGTACTTC. Variable domain in full (rest from reference TRBV7-6 and TRBJ2-7): GAGVSQSPRYKVTKRGQDVALRCDPISGHVSLYWYRQALGQGPEFLTYFNYEAQQDKSGLPNDRFSAERPEGSISTLTIQRTEQRDSAMYRCASSLVVGGAGSYEQYFGPGTRLTVT.

The chain employs TRBV7-9 and TRBJ1-4; D uncertain. The V end lost 3 bases, the J end lost 8 bases, and 19 bases lay between the germline ends. CDR1 is SEHNR, CDR2 FQNEAQ, per germline (reference sequence). CDR3 length: 16 residues. The CDR3 sequence is CASSFVRPDRREKLFF. CDR3 bases: TGTGCCAGCAGCTTCGTGCGACCAGATAGAAGGGAAAAACTGTTTTTT.

The J gene is TRBJ1-5, the V gene TRBV19, with 7 bases that match TRBD1. This CDR3 is 16 amino acids long. V was clipped by 7 bases and J by 0 bases; unmatched bases: 9. The germline gives CDR1 LNHDA, CDR2 SQIVND (reference sequence). Here the CDR3 reads CASTLTGLYSNQPQHF. In nucleotides, the CDR3 is TGTGCCAGTACTCTGACAGGGTTATATAGCAATCAGCCCCAGCATTTT.

This chain uses TRBV2 with TRBJ2-1; a possible D gene is TRBD2 (5 bases). The CDR3 length is 12 residues. The germline V and J ends were trimmed by 4 bases and 12 bases, with 13 bases remaining between them. Germline CDR1 reads SNHLY; CDR2 reads FYNNEI. As DNA, the CDR3 is TGTGCCAGCAGTGGGCTCGGGGTCCGGCAGTTCTTC. The encoded protein is CASSGLGVRQFF.

This chain uses TRBV7-3 with TRBJ2-7; 12 bases are shared with TRBD2. The J segment lost 5 bases and the V segment lost 1 base, leaving 3 bases of the junction unmatched. This CDR3 spans 15 amino acids. Germline V gene data show CDR1 as SGHTA and CDR2 as FQGTGA. The CDR3 protein is CASSLRLAGGHEQYF. DNA of the CDR3: TGTGCCAGCAGCTTAAGGCTAGCGGGAGGGCACGAGCAGTACTTC.

The gene calls are TRBV20-1 and TRBJ1-1, with 11 bases lining up with TRBD1. The J segment lost 10 bases and the V segment lost 6 bases, leaving 4 bases of the junction unmatched. The CDR3 length is 11 residues. CDR1 DFQATT and CDR2 SNEGSKA come from the germline V gene (reference sequence). CDR3: CSASGQGAAFF. The CDR3 DNA follows: TGCAGTGCCTCTGGACAGGGGGCAGCTTTCTTT.

The chain recombines TRBV15 with TRBJ1-3, with D hard to call. This CDR3 spans 10 amino acids. V was cut by 8 bases and J by 4 bases, with 3 bases left in between. CDR1 and CDR2 from the germline V gene are LNHNV and YYDKDF (reference sequence). The CDR3 nucleotides are TGTGCCACCGGGGGAAACACCATATATTTT. This sequence encodes CATGGNTIYF. The variable domain in full, with the rest retrieved from reference TRBV15 and TRBJ1-3, is DAMVIQNPRYQVTQFGKPVTLSCSQTLNHNVMYWYQQKSSQAPKLLFHYYDKDFNNEADTPDNFQSRRPNTSFCFLDIRSPGLGDTAMYLCATGGNTIYFGEGSWLTVV.

This clone showed up just once. The rearrangement uses TRBV15 and TRBJ1-1; 7 bases are shared with TRBD1. This CDR3 is built from 15 residues. Germline loops: CDR1 LNHNV, CDR2 YYDKDF (reference sequence). The V gene end was trimmed by 0 bases and the J gene end by 5 bases; junction bases not matched to a gene: 6. In nucleotides, the CDR3 is TGTGCCACCAGCAGAGATTGGGCAGGGGGAACTGAAGCTTTCTTT. Translation gives CATSRDWAGGTEAFF. The entire variable domain, with the rest obtained from reference TRBV15 and TRBJ1-1, is as follows: DAMVIQNPRYQVTQFGKPVTLSCSQTLNHNVMYWYQQKSSQAPKLLFHYYDKDFNNEADTPDNFQSRRPNTSFCFLDIRSPGLGDTAMYLCATSRDWAGGTEAFFGQGTRLTVV.

CDR3: CASSYQTGGNTEAFF. In DNA, the CDR3 is TGTGCCAGCAGTTACCAGACAGGGGGGAACACTGAAGCTTTCTTT. V and J are TRBV6-5 and TRBJ1-1, with 9 bases fitting TRBD1. The CDR3 is made up of 15 amino acids. The junction had 2 bases not matched to a gene; V was cut back by 2 bases and J by 1 base. The germline V gene has CDR1 MNHEY and CDR2 SVGAGI.

A single count supports this clone. V and J are TRBV14 and TRBJ1-2; no clear D gene. The CDR3 length is 14 residues. Germline CDR1 and CDR2: SGHDN and FVKESK. V gave up 3 bases and J gave up 4 bases, with 12 bases separating them. The chain's CDR3 is CASSQSRQSYGYTF. Here the CDR3 DNA reads TGTGCCAGCAGCCAGTCGCGGCAGAGCTATGGCTACACCTTC. The variable domain in full, with the rest retrieved from reference TRBV14 and TRBJ1-2, is EAGVTQFPSHSVIEKGQTVTLRCDPISGHDNLYWYRRVMGKEIKFLLHFVKESKQDESGMPNNRFLAERTGGTYSTLKVQPAELEDSGVYFCASSQSRQSYGYTFGSGTRLTVV.

The V and J genes are TRBV6-4 and TRBJ1-1; a possible D gene is TRBD1 (5 bases). V was trimmed by 2 bases and J by 1 base, leaving 17 bases between them. Germline V gene sequence: CDR1 MRHNA, CDR2 SNTAGT. The CDR3 contains 17 residues. CDR3 sequence reads: CASSDGKGRWWNTEAFF. The DNA of the CDR3 is TGTGCCAGCAGTGACGGGAAGGGGCGGTGGTGGAACACTGAAGCTTTCTTT.

This rearrangement joins TRBV6-5 to TRBJ2-5; D remains unclear. This CDR3 is built from 11 residues. Germline CDR1 reads MNHEY; CDR2 reads SVGAGI. The CDR3 is CAGEIQETQYF. In DNA, the CDR3 is TGTGCGGGTGAAATCCAAGAGACCCAGTACTTC.

The chain is built from TRBV9 and TRBJ2-2; D is perhaps TRBD2 (5 bases). Germline V gene data show CDR1 as SGDLS and CDR2 as YYNGEE. This CDR3 comprises 15 residues. Trimming pared 2 bases from V and 1 base from J, leaving 9 bases between. CDR3 DNA sequence: TGTGCCAGCAGCGTCCTAGCTAAGAACACCGGGGAGCTGTTTTTT. Protein: CASSVLAKNTGELFF.

The chain couples TRBV19 to TRBJ1-5, with 7 bases aligning to TRBD1. The CDR3 is made up of 15 amino acids. The V gene end was trimmed by 4 bases and the J gene end by 4 bases; junction bases not matched to a gene: 7. The germline V gene has CDR1 LNHDA and CDR2 SQIVND (reference sequence). CDR3: CASSKDREYNQPQHF. The CDR3 DNA follows: TGTGCCAGTAGTAAAGACAGGGAGTATAATCAGCCCCAGCATTTT.

This chain links TRBV18 with TRBJ1-5; D call uncertain. V gave up 5 bases and J gave up 7 bases, with 15 bases separating them. Germline V lookup: CDR1 KGHSH, CDR2 LQKENI. The CDR3 has 14 amino acids. CDR3 nucleotides: TGTGCCAGCTCAACCGGGATTCAGGCCCAGCCCCAGCATTTT. Translation: CASSTGIQAQPQHF.

The rearrangement uses TRBV7-9 and TRBJ2-5; D ambiguous. CDR1 is SEHNR and CDR2 is FQNEAQ in the germline V gene (reference sequence). The CDR3 is 16 residues long. Trimming pared 1 base from V and 0 bases from J, leaving 12 bases between. As DNA, the CDR3 is TGTGCCAGCAGCTTAGGGACCTCGACAAACCAAGAGACCCAGTACTTC. Its translation is CASSLGTSTNQETQYF.